The table lists the clone carrying this TCR beta chain with a few counts. As yet, its antigen is unknown. Every sample had a minimum of 6.5 million PBMCs isolated. This specimen comes from a study of blood T cells in healthy people across ages. The CDR3 has 15 amino acids. Per the germline V gene, CDR1 is SGHTS and CDR2 is YDEGEE. V dropped 0 bases and J dropped 2 bases, with 10 bases sitting between them. The use of a sample-barcoded 5' primer and a J-beta primer mix characterized a second PCR of roughly 7 to 12 cycles. One entry per CDR3 protein results from TCRdb running MiXCR on the 5' RACE reads. The table records around 1,000,000 distinct CDR3 sequences, less than 45% of them present only once. Study-level findings and limits: Estimates based on one million T cells were treated as lower bounds. Versus aged donors, long-lived donors had higher diversity and more naive CD4+ cells. Strong correlation linked observed beta diversity and percent naive T cells.

This clonotype was sampled from a man aged 18-30 years in good health. The sequenced sample consisted of blood. The V gene is TRBV5-8, the J gene TRBJ2-3; D gene unclear. The CDR3 sequence: CASSLGGLPTDTQYF. The CDR3 DNA reads as TGTGCCAGCAGCTTGGGCGGCCTACCCACAGATACGCAGTATTTT. Full variable domain (outside the CDR3, taken from reference TRBV5-8 and TRBJ2-3): EAGVTQSPTHLIKTRGQQATLRCSPISGHTSVYWYQQALGLGLQFLLWYDEGEERNRGNFPPRFSGRQFPNYSSELNVNALELEDSALYLCASSLGGLPTDTQYFGPGTRLTVL.